These 18 T cell receptor beta chains share one sample of origin, sequenced in a study of OX40 agonist ivuxolimab in advanced cancers. TCRdb's copy holds only in-frame clones and misses some; the assay was immunoSEQ multiplex PCR. The sample yields roughly 100,000 clones, about 92% seen once. Sequenced here: CD4+ or CD8+ T cells sorted from blood, sampled in a trial of the OX40 agonist ivuxolimab. The receptors stem from an adult with an advanced solid tumor such as melanoma, head and neck, liver or kidney cancer.

This clone was picked up a small number of times. This chain connects TRBV27 to TRBJ2-7; D not resolved. This CDR3 has 11 amino acids. The germline V and J ends were trimmed by 8 bases and 0 bases, with 5 bases remaining between them. Germline assignment: CDR1 MNHEY and CDR2 SMNVEV (reference sequence). CDR3 bases: TGTGCCAGCGGGGACTCCTACGAGCAGTACTTC. It specifies CASGDSYEQYF.

CDR3 in DNA: TGTGCCAGCAGTCCCCTTGGCTCCTATAATTCACCCCTCCACTTT. Translated, it gives CASSPLGSYNSPLHF. The V gene is TRBV27, the J gene TRBJ1-6; no firm D call. Looked up from germline, CDR1 is MNHEY and CDR2 is SMNVEV (reference sequence). V lost 5 bases to trimming and J lost 0 bases, with 8 bases between them. This CDR3 is 15 amino acids long.

The CDR3 coding sequence is TGTGCCAGCCAAACGCAGGGAAATCTCACCCAGCATTTT. This translates into CASQTQGNLTQHF. The chain recombines TRBV7-9 with TRBJ1-5; D is perhaps TRBD1 (5 bases). The CDR3 contains 13 residues. The V end was cut by 8 bases, the J end by 11 bases, with 19 bases between. In germline, CDR1 is SEHNR, CDR2 FQNEAQ (reference sequence).

The rearrangement uses TRBV4-3 and TRBJ2-7; no clear D. From germline, CDR1 is LGHNA and CDR2 YSLEER. V was clipped by 1 base and J by 3 bases, with 13 bases between them. CDR3 length: 15 residues. In DNA form, the CDR3 reads TGCGCCAGCAGCCAAGTACTCGGGTTAGTCTACGAGCAGTACTTC. It is translated as CASSQVLGLVYEQYF.

The rearrangement links TRBV6-1 to TRBJ1-1; the match to TRBD1 covers 7 bases. Germline values: CDR1 MNHNS, CDR2 SASEGT. V lost 7 bases, J lost 6 bases, and 8 bases stayed unmatched. This CDR3 has 13 residues. CDR3 loop: CASIRTGRPEAFF. CDR3 DNA: TGTGCCAGCATACGGACAGGACGGCCTGAAGCTTTCTTT.

The V call is TRBV27, the J call TRBJ1-1; D is possibly TRBD1 (6 bases). CDR3 length: 18 residues. Germline-derived CDR1 and CDR2 are MNHEY and SMNVEV (reference sequence). The ends were cut back, 4 bases at V and 3 bases at J, with 24 bases in the middle. CDR3 in amino acids: CASSSRAVYYREDTEAFF. CDR3 DNA: TGTGCCAGCAGTTCGAGAGCAGTTTACTACAGGGAAGACACTGAAGCTTTCTTT.

A remark on this clone: Germline is not matched at one junction end, which may reflect a read error. The chain combines TRBV5-1 with TRBJ2-5, with D maybe TRBD1 (5 bases). The CDR3 sequence is 15 residues long. CDR1 and CDR2 (germline): SGHRS, YFSETQ. The CDR3 DNA follows: TGCGCCAGCAGCTTGGGACAGACAATTAGAGAGAGCCAGTACTTC. It translates to CASSLGQTIRESQYF.

This chain connects TRBV29-1 to TRBJ1-2; 7 positions match TRBD1. The CDR3 spans 14 residues. Germline V gives CDR1 SQVTM, CDR2 ANQGSEA. V shed 7 bases and J 6 bases; nucleotides not matched to a gene: 14. This chain's CDR3 is CSAYLGQKPHGYTF. In DNA form, the CDR3 reads TGCAGCGCGTATCTGGGACAGAAACCGCATGGCTACACCTTC.

A single count supports this clone. The chain links TRBV6-1 to TRBJ2-5; 11 bases map to TRBD2. The CDR3 loop spans 15 amino acids. Trimming removed 6 bases from V and 3 bases from J; junction bases left unmatched: 6. Germline lookup yields CDR1 MNHNS and CDR2 SASEGT. The CDR3 coding sequence is TGTGCCAGCAGCGGACGGGGACTAGCGGAAGAGACCCAGTACTTC. This codes for CASSGRGLAEETQYF.

This chain connects TRBV18 to TRBJ2-7; 8 bases are shared with TRBD2. This CDR3 contains 17 residues. The trim removed 3 bases at V and 2 bases at J, leaving 12 bases unmatched. The germline CDR1 and CDR2 sequences are KGHSH and LQKENI. The CDR3 nucleotides read TGTGCCAGCTCACCTGGGTTACCTAGCGGGCCCCCCTACGAGCAGTACTTC. Translating it yields CASSPGLPSGPPYEQYF.

The chain joins TRBV4-1 to TRBJ1-2; D not certain. V gave up 0 bases and J gave up 2 bases, with 13 bases separating them. The CDR3 runs 16 residues. Germline-derived CDR1 and CDR2 are MGHRA and YSYEKL. The CDR3 sequence is CASSQEPFVINYGYTF. CDR3 DNA: TGCGCCAGCAGCCAAGAACCTTTTGTTATAAACTATGGCTACACCTTC.

This chain links TRBV19 with TRBJ2-3; tentative D call: TRBD2 (5 bases). This CDR3 comprises 14 residues. V was clipped by 8 bases and J by 6 bases, with 18 bases between them. Germline CDR1 is LNHDA and CDR2 is SQIVND (reference sequence). CDR3 coding DNA: TGTGCCAGTTCGGAGGATAGTCCTATGGATACGCAGTATTTT. Amino acid sequence: CASSEDSPMDTQYF.

The chain links TRBV27 to TRBJ1-1, with D hard to call. Germline V lookup: CDR1 MNHEY, CDR2 SMNVEV (reference sequence). CDR3 length equals 13 residues. V was pared by 2 bases and J by 7 bases, with 11 bases between. CDR3 in amino acids: CASSLRREGEAFF. CDR3 in DNA: TGTGCCAGCAGTTTACGTCGGGAGGGTGAAGCTTTCTTT.

The gene calls are TRBV29-1 and TRBJ1-2; 7 positions agree with TRBD1. Per germline, CDR1 SQVTM and CDR2 ANQGSEA. This CDR3 is 12 amino acids long. The junction had 5 bases not matched to a gene; V was cut back by 2 bases and J by 8 bases. The CDR3 sequence is CSVENRGRGYTF. CDR3 nucleotide sequence: TGCAGCGTTGAAAACAGGGGACGGGGCTACACCTTC.

The V gene is TRBV29-1, the J gene TRBJ2-3, with no clear D. The V gene's germline CDR1 is SQVTM and CDR2 ANQGSEA. V was trimmed by 3 bases and J by 0 bases, leaving 7 bases between them. This CDR3 region has 13 residues. This CDR3 is CSVELASTDTQYF. CDR3 sequence (DNA): TGCAGCGTTGAGTTGGCTAGCACAGATACGCAGTATTTT.

In DNA form, the CDR3 reads TGTGCCAGCAGTTCTGGACAAATGGATGGCTACACCTTC. It encodes CASSSGQMDGYTF. The chain uses TRBV6-5 and TRBJ1-2, with a weak D call TRBD1 (5 bases). CDR1 MNHEY and CDR2 SVGAGI come from the germline V gene. CDR3 length equals 13 residues. Trimming took off 4 bases at V and 6 bases at J, with 12 bases between the two ends.

The chain combines TRBV2 with TRBJ2-3, with D hard to call. Trimming removed 3 bases at V and 4 bases at J, with 11 bases between. Germline V gene data show CDR1 as SNHLY and CDR2 as FYNNEI. This CDR3 contains 14 residues. Here the CDR3 DNA reads TGTGCCAGCAGTGAGGGTCAATCACCAGATACGCAGTATTTT. Translating it yields CASSEGQSPDTQYF.

The V call is TRBV27, the J call TRBJ2-1; no definite D call. Trimming left V 2 bases short and J 4 bases short, with 9 bases between. There are 14 residues in the CDR3. Germline V CDR1 and CDR2: MNHEY, SMNVEV (reference sequence). CDR3: CASSLDNTYNEQFF. The CDR3 nucleotides are TGTGCCAGCAGTTTAGACAATACATACAATGAGCAGTTCTTC.